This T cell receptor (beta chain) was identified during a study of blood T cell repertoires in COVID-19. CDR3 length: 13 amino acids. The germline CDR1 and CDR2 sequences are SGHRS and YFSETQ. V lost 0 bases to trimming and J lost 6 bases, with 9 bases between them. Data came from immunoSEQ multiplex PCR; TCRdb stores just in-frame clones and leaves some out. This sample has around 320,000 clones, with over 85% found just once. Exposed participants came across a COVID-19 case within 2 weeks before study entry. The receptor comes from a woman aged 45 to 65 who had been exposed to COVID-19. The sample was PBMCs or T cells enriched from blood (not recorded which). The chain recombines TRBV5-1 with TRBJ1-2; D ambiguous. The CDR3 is CASSLASEDGYTF. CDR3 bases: TGCGCCAGCAGCTTGGCCTCTGAGGATGGCTACACCTTC. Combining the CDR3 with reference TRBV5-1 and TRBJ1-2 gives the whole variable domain KAGVTQTPRYLIKTRGQQVTLSCSPISGHRSVSWYQQTPGQGLQFLFEYFSETQRNKGNFPGRFSGRQFSNSRSEMNVSTLELGDSALYLCASSLASEDGYTFGSGTRLTVV.